Following are 14 T cell receptor beta chains from one sample sequenced in a study of blood T cell repertoires in COVID-19. Sequenced by immunoSEQ multiplex PCR; TCRdb stores in-frame clones only, minus some. The data hold approximately 170,000 clones, with approximately 81% observed a single time. The sequenced sample was PBMCs or T cells enriched from blood (not recorded which). Source of these receptors: a woman in her 50s who had recovered from COVID-19.

This chain links TRBV5-6 with TRBJ2-1; no clear D gene. There are 11 residues in the CDR3. The germline gives CDR1 SGHDT, CDR2 YYEEEE. V shed 0 bases and J shed 9 bases, with 4 bases lying between them. CDR3 sequence: CASSLASEQFF. CDR3 DNA: TGTGCCAGCAGCTTGGCTAGTGAGCAGTTCTTC.

This clone is a singleton in its sample. This chain connects TRBV24-1 to TRBJ2-7, with D uncertain. Germline CDR1 KGHDR, CDR2 SFDVKD. Trimming stripped 4 bases from V and 3 bases from J, with 15 bases between. The CDR3 has 15 amino acids. In DNA, the CDR3 is TGTGCCACCAGTGAGGCAGAGGTTGGTGACTACGAGCAGTACTTC. Residues: CATSEAEVGDYEQYF.

This clone was seen once. V usage is TRBV5-1 and J usage is TRBJ2-5; 13 bases agree with TRBD2. Germline V CDR1 and CDR2: SGHRS, YFSETQ. This CDR3 comprises 15 residues. The V and J ends lost 2 bases and 5 bases, in that order; junction bases with no gene match: 3. In DNA form, the CDR3 reads TGCGCCAGCAGCTTACTAGCGGGGGGGACCGAGACCCAGTACTTC. Residues: CASSLLAGGTETQYF. The whole variable domain, filled in from reference TRBV5-1 and TRBJ2-5, reads KAGVTQTPRYLIKTRGQQVTLSCSPISGHRSVSWYQQTPGQGLQFLFEYFSETQRNKGNFPGRFSGRQFSNSRSEMNVSTLELGDSALYLCASSLLAGGTETQYFGPGTRLLVL.

This CDR3 is CASSQVSGQGYNSPLHF. CDR3 sequence (DNA): TGTGCCAGCAGCCAAGTATCTGGACAGGGTTATAATTCACCCCTCCACTTT. The chain joins TRBV3-1 (or the pseudogene TRBV3-2) to TRBJ1-6, with 8 bases lining up with TRBD1. The CDR3 is 17 amino acids. CDR1 LGHDT and CDR2 YNNKEL come from the germline V gene (reference sequence). V was pared by 1 base and J by 4 bases, with 6 bases of the junction left unmatched.

This clone was found a few times. V usage is TRBV2 and J usage is TRBJ1-1; D perhaps matches TRBD1 (5 bases). Germline CDR1 and CDR2: SNHLY and FYNNEI. The CDR3 sequence is 13 residues long. V lost 6 bases to trimming and J lost 2 bases, with 10 bases between them. The CDR3: CASRTQGNTEAFF. The CDR3 DNA reads TGTGCCAGCAGGACCCAGGGAAACACTGAAGCTTTCTTT.

V usage is TRBV11-3 and J usage is TRBJ1-3, with D hard to call. The CDR3 is made up of 10 amino acids. Trimming left V 7 bases short and J 4 bases short, with 2 bases between. The germline V gene encodes CDR1 SGHNT and CDR2 YENEEA. CDR3 amino acids: CASIGNTIYF. DNA of the CDR3: TGTGCCAGCATAGGAAACACCATATATTTT.

This clone was counted once. The gene calls are TRBV7-2 and TRBJ1-3, with 7 bases that match TRBD1. The CDR3 contains 15 residues. V lost 8 bases, J lost 2 bases, and 9 bases stayed unmatched. Per the germline V gene, CDR1 is SGHTA and CDR2 is FQGNSA. CDR3 DNA: TGTGCCAGCGGCTCCCGGACAGGAGCTGGAAACACCATATATTTT. This gives the protein CASGSRTGAGNTIYF.

The V and J genes are TRBV11-2 and TRBJ2-5, with D hard to call. The germline CDR1 and CDR2 sequences are SGHAT and FQNNGV. This CDR3 has 15 amino acids. V lost 1 base and J lost 2, with 11 bases in between. This chain's CDR3 is CASSLAVFRQETQYF. CDR3 nucleotide sequence: TGTGCCAGCAGCTTAGCTGTTTTCAGACAAGAGACCCAGTACTTC.

A few counts support this clone. The chain has TRBV2 and TRBJ2-5; a weak D match, TRBD2 (6 bases). CDR3 length equals 15 residues. Trimming took 3 bases from V and 5 from J, leaving 16 bases between them. Germline V lookup: CDR1 SNHLY, CDR2 FYNNEI. CDR3 residues: CASSDVGGPAETQYF. CDR3 DNA sequence: TGTGCCAGCAGTGATGTGGGGGGACCCGCGGAGACCCAGTACTTC. Full variable domain (missing parts from reference TRBV2 and TRBJ2-5): EPEVTQTPSHQVTQMGQEVILRCVPISNHLYFYWYRQILGQKVEFLVSFYNNEISEKSEIFDDQFSVERPDGSNFTLKIRSTKLEDSAMYFCASSDVGGPAETQYFGPGTRLLVL.

The chain employs TRBV7-9 and TRBJ1-1; 9 bases are a match to TRBD1. The CDR3 contains 15 residues. Germline V gives CDR1 SEHNR, CDR2 FQNEAQ (reference sequence). V trimming: 5 bases; J trimming: 5 bases; junction bases outside the gene matches: 9. The CDR3: CASSPRGQGRTEAFF. In DNA, the CDR3 is TGTGCCAGCAGCCCGCGGGGACAGGGAAGGACTGAAGCTTTCTTT.

This chain links TRBV12-3 or TRBV12-4 with TRBJ1-1; no definite D call. CDR3 size: 13 residues. V was pared by 3 bases and J by 6 bases, with 11 bases between. CDR3 sequence reads: CASSFGEVAEAFF. In nucleotides, the CDR3 is TGTGCCAGCAGTTTTGGGGAGGTGGCTGAAGCTTTCTTT.

This chain uses TRBV6-5 with TRBJ1-2, with D hard to call. The V and J ends lost 0 bases and 8 bases respectively, with 7 bases between them. This CDR3 comprises 12 residues. The germline gives CDR1 MNHEY, CDR2 SVGAGI. The CDR3 loop is CASSYSHGGYTF. CDR3 DNA: TGTGCCAGCAGTTACTCGCACGGGGGCTACACCTTC.

This clone was seen just once. The chain combines TRBV6-5 with TRBJ1-1; 9 bases align to TRBD1. This CDR3 comprises 15 residues. V trimming: 6 bases; J trimming: 4 bases; junction bases outside the gene matches: 9. The germline gives CDR1 MNHEY, CDR2 SVGAGI. CDR3 sequence reads: CASSATGGGGTEAFF. In DNA, the CDR3 is TGTGCCAGCAGCGCGACAGGGGGTGGAGGCACTGAAGCTTTCTTT.

The chain links TRBV4-2 to TRBJ1-3; possible D gene TRBD1, 6 bases. From germline, CDR1 is LGHNA and CDR2 YNFKEQ. The CDR3 consists of 17 residues. V was pared by 0 bases and J by 5 bases, with 17 bases between. CDR3 protein: CASSQDPTLQGRNTIYF. Here the CDR3 DNA reads TGTGCCAGCAGCCAAGATCCTACTCTACAGGGCAGAAACACCATATATTTT.